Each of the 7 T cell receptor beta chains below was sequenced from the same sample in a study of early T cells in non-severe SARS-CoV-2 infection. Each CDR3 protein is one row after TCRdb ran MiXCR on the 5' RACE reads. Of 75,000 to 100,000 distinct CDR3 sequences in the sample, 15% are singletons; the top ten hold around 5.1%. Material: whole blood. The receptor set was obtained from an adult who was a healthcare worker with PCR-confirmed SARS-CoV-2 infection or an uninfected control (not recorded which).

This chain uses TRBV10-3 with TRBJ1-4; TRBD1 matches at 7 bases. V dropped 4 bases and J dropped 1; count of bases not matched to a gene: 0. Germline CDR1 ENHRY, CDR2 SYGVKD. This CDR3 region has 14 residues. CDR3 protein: CAISGQGTNEKLFF. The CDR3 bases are TGTGCCATCAGTGGACAGGGAACTAATGAAAAACTGTTTTTT.

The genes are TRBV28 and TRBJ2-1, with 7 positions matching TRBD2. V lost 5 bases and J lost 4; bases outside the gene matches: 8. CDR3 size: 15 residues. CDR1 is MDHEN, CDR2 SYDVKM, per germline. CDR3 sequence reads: CASSGRETQYNEQFF. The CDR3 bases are TGTGCCAGCAGTGGGCGGGAGACCCAATACAATGAGCAGTTCTTC.

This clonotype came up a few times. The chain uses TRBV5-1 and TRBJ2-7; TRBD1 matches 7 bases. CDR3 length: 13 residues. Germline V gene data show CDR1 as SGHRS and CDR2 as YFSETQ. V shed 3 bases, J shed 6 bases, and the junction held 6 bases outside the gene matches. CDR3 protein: CASSSQGVGEQYF. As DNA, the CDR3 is TGCGCCAGCAGCTCGCAGGGGGTCGGCGAGCAGTACTTC.

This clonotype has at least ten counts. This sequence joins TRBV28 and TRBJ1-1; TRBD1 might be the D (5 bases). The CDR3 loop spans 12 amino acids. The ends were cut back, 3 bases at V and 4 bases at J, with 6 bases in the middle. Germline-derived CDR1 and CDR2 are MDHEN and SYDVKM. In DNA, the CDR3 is TGTGCCAGCAGTTTCGGGGGCACTGAAGCTTTCTTT. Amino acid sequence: CASSFGGTEAFF.

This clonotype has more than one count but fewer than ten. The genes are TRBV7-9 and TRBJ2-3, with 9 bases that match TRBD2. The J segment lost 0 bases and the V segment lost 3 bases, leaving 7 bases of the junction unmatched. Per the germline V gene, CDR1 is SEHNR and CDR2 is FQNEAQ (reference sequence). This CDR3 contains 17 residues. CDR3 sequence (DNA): TGTGCCAGCAGCTTGACTAGCGGAGGAGGGAGCACAGATACGCAGTATTTT. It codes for CASSLTSGGGSTDTQYF.

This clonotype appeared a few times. This CDR3 reads CASLRDRGRNTIYF. The CDR3 bases are TGTGCCAGCCTCCGGGACAGGGGGCGAAACACCATATATTTT. V and J are TRBV2 and TRBJ1-3; 12 nucleotides agree with TRBD1. Germline CDR1 SNHLY, CDR2 FYNNEI. The CDR3 is made up of 14 amino acids. V was clipped by 8 bases and J by 5 bases; unmatched bases: 4.

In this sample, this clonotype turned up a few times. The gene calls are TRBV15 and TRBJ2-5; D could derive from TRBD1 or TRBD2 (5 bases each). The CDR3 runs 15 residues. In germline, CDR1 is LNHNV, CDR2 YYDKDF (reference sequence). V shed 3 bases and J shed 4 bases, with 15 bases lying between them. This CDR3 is CATSSLRGPTETQYF. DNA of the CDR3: TGTGCCACCAGCAGCCTCCGGGGCCCGACAGAGACCCAGTACTTC.